This T cell receptor (beta chain) was retrieved from a study of shared clonotypes between healthy human individuals. About the research overall: Each donor contributed plates that comprised three CD4 naive, three CD4 memory, two CD8 naive and one CD8 memory.

Study-wide results and caveats: There were few donors, and this limited the genetic and exposure-history diversity represented. As a rule, naive subsets had a larger estimated richness than memory subsets. Sampling was confined to blood; repertoires within tissues likely differ.

Concerning this clone: The antigen remains unidentified.

CD45RO-negative CD8 cells positively selected for CCR7 made up the naive population, which excluded terminally differentiated effector memory CD45RA+ cells. The CDR3 is 14 amino acids. Germline CDR1 reads SGHNT; CDR2 reads YYREEE (reference sequence). V gave up 10 bases and J gave up 4 bases; unmatched junction bases: 10. Using immunoSEQ multiplex PCR, the repertoire was profiled, and TCRdb retains in-frame clones only, with some absent. The top ten hold roughly 0.29% of the sample, which has about 600,000 clones, 95% to 98% seen once. Sequencing input: naive CD8+ T cells sorted from blood. The receptor's source is a man aged 30 to 45 in good health. The chain has TRBV5-4 and TRBJ2-3, with 9 bases identical to TRBD2. CDR3 coding DNA: TGTGCCGGAGCGTTAGCGGGAGCGGCAGATACGCAGTATTTT. Translation: CAGALAGAADTQYF.